The 17 T cell receptor beta chains listed next were all sequenced from one sample in a study of vaccination and CD4 T cells after COVID-19 (dated 2022 in TCRdb). These receptors' targets are unknown. Reading the label with the study, this specimen's treatment or condition is: roughly 10-day PBMC culture with coronavirus spike peptide pools or control peptides (ViraFEST assay). CD4+ T cells from unexposed donors were collected before the COVID-19 pandemic (2011-2018). The library was generated by PCR. Instrument used: Illumina iSeq 100. TCR sequencing of DNA from cultured CD4+ T cells used the Oncomine TCR Beta short-read assay at the Johns Hopkins FTIC core. TCRdb reran the public reads through fastp at Q25 and MiXCR, keeping productive beta chains. Rows matching on CDR3 protein sequence are summarized as one entry with the most common DNA and genes. In all, the sample holds about 6,600 distinct CDR3 sequences, and approximately 40% of those were seen once. The top ten constitute about 40% of the sample.

What was sequenced was CD4+ T cells from blood, cultured in vitro. The receptor set was obtained from a human donor in good health.

The chain uses TRBV27 and TRBJ1-1, with a tentative D call TRBD1 (5 bases). V lost 2 bases and J lost 4, with 11 bases in between. This CDR3 is 14 amino acids long. Germline lookup yields CDR1 MNHEY and CDR2 SMNVEV (reference sequence). CDR3: CASSLDSLSTEAFF. The DNA for the CDR3 is TGTGCCAGCAGTTTAGACAGCTTGAGCACTGAAGCTTTCTTT.

The chain has TRBV6-2 or TRBV6-3 and TRBJ1-5; D uncertain. Germline V CDR1 and CDR2: MNHEY, SVGEGT. Trimming took off 6 bases at V and 4 bases at J, with 7 bases between the two ends. The CDR3 has 12 residues. CDR3 sequence reads: CASSLQNQPQHF. CDR3 coding DNA: TGTGCCAGCAGCCTGCAAAATCAGCCCCAGCATTTT.

The rearrangement links TRBV6-1 to TRBJ1-5, with D possibly matching TRBD1 (5 bases). The CDR3 sequence is 13 residues long. Germline CDR1 MNHNS, CDR2 SASEGT. Trimming cost V 5 bases and J 7 bases, with 12 bases left between them. CDR3 residues: CASSPRNRQPQHF. CDR3 sequence (DNA): TGTGCCAGCAGTCCCCGGAACAGGCAGCCCCAGCATTTT.

This chain links TRBV27 with TRBJ1-5; TRBD1 matches at 7 bases. The CDR3 totals 15 residues. Looked up from germline, CDR1 is MNHEY and CDR2 is SMNVEV (reference sequence). J lost 9 bases, V lost 4 bases, and 12 bases had no gene match. This chain's CDR3 is CASSSDRAGHRPQHF. The CDR3 bases are TGTGCCAGCAGTTCAGACAGGGCCGGACACAGGCCCCAGCATTTT.

This clonotype has more than one count but fewer than ten. The CDR3 region is CAAHREWDNEQFF. As DNA, the CDR3 is TGTGCCGCCCACAGGGAATGGGACAATGAGCAGTTCTTC. This chain links TRBV27 with TRBJ2-1; D may be TRBD1 (6 bases). This CDR3 region has 13 residues. The V end was cut by 11 bases, the J end by 5 bases, with 16 bases between. Germline V gene data show CDR1 as MNHEY and CDR2 as SMNVEV (reference sequence).

This clonotype appeared a few times. The chain has TRBV27 and TRBJ1-2; D gene uncertain. With 5 bases removed from V and 7 bases from J, the gap between germline ends came to 8 bases. The CDR3 covers 11 residues. Germline CDR1 MNHEY, CDR2 SMNVEV (reference sequence). CDR3: CASSGQSGYTF. CDR3 DNA: TGTGCCAGCAGTGGTCAGAGTGGCTACACCTTC.

The chain recombines TRBV9 with TRBJ1-2; a weak D match, TRBD1 (6 bases). CDR3 length: 13 amino acids. Germline V CDR1 and CDR2: SGDLS, YYNGEE. Trimming removed 0 bases at V and 3 bases at J, with 6 bases between. CDR3 sequence (DNA): TGTGCCAGCAGCGTAGGGACAGACTATGGCTACACCTTC. Translating gives CASSVGTDYGYTF.

This clonotype was counted a single time. The V gene is TRBV12-3 or TRBV12-4, the J gene TRBJ1-1; D unresolved. V was shortened by 3 bases and J by 5 bases, with 10 bases between the two germline ends. The CDR3 has 13 amino acids. CDR3 sequence (DNA): TGTGCCAGCAGTTTGGGGTTGCGGACTGAAGCTTTCTTT. Translation: CASSLGLRTEAFF.

This chain uses TRBV7-9 with TRBJ1-1; unclear D gene. V was cut by 5 bases and J by 6 bases, with 10 bases left in between. The CDR3 is made up of 12 amino acids. Germline V gene sequence: CDR1 SEHNR, CDR2 FQNEAQ (reference sequence). The CDR3 region has the DNA TGTGCCAGCAGCGTCCCCCTCCCTGAAGCTTTCTTT. Translated: CASSVPLPEAFF.

The V call is TRBV7-3, the J call TRBJ2-7; no firm D call. The CDR3 is made up of 14 amino acids. Germline CDR1 SGHTA, CDR2 FQGTGA. Trimming pared 1 base from V and 2 bases from J, leaving 9 bases between. CDR3: CASSLMDGPYEQYF. CDR3 bases: TGTGCCAGCAGCTTAATGGACGGCCCCTACGAGCAGTACTTC.

CDR3 protein: CASSQMTPNTGELFF. CDR3 in DNA: TGTGCCAGCAGCCAAATGACACCGAACACCGGGGAGCTGTTTTTT. This chain connects TRBV5-4 to TRBJ2-2; D unresolved. The CDR3 spans 15 residues. Germline V lookup: CDR1 SGHNT, CDR2 YYREEE (reference sequence). V dropped 4 bases and J dropped 0 bases, with 10 bases sitting between them.

This clonotype was detected only a few times. This rearrangement joins TRBV20-1 to TRBJ2-2, with D tentatively TRBD2 (5 bases). The germline V gene encodes CDR1 DFQATT and CDR2 SNEGSKA (reference sequence). The V and J ends lost 3 bases and 1 base respectively, with 6 bases between them. The CDR3 totals 13 residues. The CDR3 DNA is TGCAGTGCTAGGAGCGGGAACACCGGGGAGCTGTTTTTT. Translating gives CSARSGNTGELFF.

V is TRBV12-3 or TRBV12-4 and J is TRBJ1-2; D may be TRBD1 (6 bases). The CDR3 has 15 residues. V was cut by 4 bases and J by 4 bases, with 16 bases left in between. This CDR3 reads CASSSAPGTSYGYTF. CDR3 sequence (DNA): TGTGCCAGCAGTTCCGCCCCCGGGACAAGCTATGGCTACACCTTC.

The chain couples TRBV10-3 to TRBJ2-3, with D possibly TRBD2 on 6 matching bases. Germline V gene lookup returns CDR1 ENHRY and CDR2 SYGVKD. This CDR3 is 14 amino acids long. With 4 bases removed from V and 1 base from J, the gap between germline ends came to 9 bases. The CDR3 is CAISVASGTDTQYF. CDR3 sequence (DNA): TGTGCCATCAGTGTAGCTAGCGGCACAGATACGCAGTATTTT.

V is TRBV6-1 and J is TRBJ2-3; 7 bases line up with TRBD1. The germline V gene encodes CDR1 MNHNS and CDR2 SASEGT. V was pared by 5 bases and J by 1 base, with 12 bases of the junction left unmatched. The CDR3 contains 17 residues. CDR3 amino acids: CASSTHRGNSRTDTQYF. CDR3 coding DNA: TGTGCCAGCAGTACCCACAGGGGAAACTCACGCACAGATACGCAGTATTTT.

This clonotype was found a few times. The genes are TRBV19 and TRBJ1-5; 9 nucleotides match TRBD1. V shed 10 bases, J shed 6 bases, and the junction held 13 bases outside the gene matches. CDR1 and CDR2 (germline): LNHDA, SQIVND (reference sequence). This CDR3 has 15 residues. CDR3 region: CATLGTGSVGQPQHF. Here the CDR3 DNA reads TGTGCCACCCTTGGGACAGGGAGTGTAGGTCAGCCCCAGCATTTT.

The table lists this clonotype with a few counts. The rearrangement joins TRBV20-1 to TRBJ1-1, with 7 bases that match TRBD1. Germline loops: CDR1 DFQATT, CDR2 SNEGSKA (reference sequence). The CDR3 length is 13 residues. V lost 3 bases and J lost 3; bases outside the gene matches: 4. The CDR3, as DNA: TGCAGTGCTAGCCCAGGGGGGGACACTGAAGCTTTCTTT. It translates to CSASPGGDTEAFF.